Presented here are 15 T cell receptor beta chains from one specimen sequenced in a study of early T cells in non-severe SARS-CoV-2 infection. TCRdb re-derived calls from the 5' RACE reads in MiXCR, one entry per CDR3 protein. Seen here are tens of thousands of distinct CDR3 sequences, roughly 4.5% observed once, and the top ten hold 5.5% to 7%. Sequenced material: whole blood. All receptors derive from an adult who was a healthcare worker with PCR-confirmed SARS-CoV-2 infection or an uninfected control (not recorded which).

On this clonotype: Possible read error: a much larger clone is one base away. The chain joins TRBV16 to TRBJ2-7; D is uncertain. Germline CDR1 is KGHSY and CDR2 is FQNENV. The CDR3 is made up of 13 amino acids. CDR3: CASSQLGPYKQYF. DNA of the CDR3: TGTGCCAGCAGCCAATTGGGCCCCTACAAGCAGTACTTC.

This clonotype has ten or more counts. The genes are TRBV30 and TRBJ1-4, with D tentatively TRBD1 (6 bases). Germline CDR1 and CDR2: GTSNPN and SVGIG (reference sequence). The V end was cut by 0 bases, the J end by 5 bases, with 19 bases between. The CDR3 has 17 residues. The CDR3 region is CAWSVRSLDRRNEKLFF. In DNA, the CDR3 is TGTGCCTGGAGTGTAAGGAGTCTGGACAGACGAAATGAAAAACTGTTTTTT.

The rearrangement uses TRBV20-1 and TRBJ2-1; 13 bases line up with TRBD2. This CDR3 spans 17 amino acids. V shed 0 bases and J 4 bases; nucleotides not matched to a gene: 6. The germline gives CDR1 DFQATT, CDR2 SNEGSKA (reference sequence). DNA for the CDR3: TGCAGTGCTAGAGATCCCCGGACTAGCGGGAGTTACAATGAGCAGTTCTTC. Translating gives CSARDPRTSGSYNEQFF.

This clonotype was seen only a few times. V and J are TRBV3-1 and TRBJ2-1, with a weak D call TRBD2 (6 bases). CDR1 and CDR2 (germline): LGHDT, YNNKEL (reference sequence). The ends were cut back, 1 base at V and 9 bases at J, with 13 bases in the middle. This CDR3 contains 14 residues. This CDR3 is CASSQGRGVSEQFF. CDR3 nucleotides: TGTGCCAGCAGCCAAGGGAGGGGTGTTAGTGAGCAGTTCTTC.

There are many counts of this clonotype. V gene TRBV4-3 combines with J gene TRBJ2-7; 10 bases align to TRBD2. Germline-derived CDR1 and CDR2 are LGHNA and YSLEER. J gave up 7 bases and V 4 bases, and 4 bases lay outside the gene matches. The CDR3 totals 13 residues. The CDR3 is CASSRKAGGEQYF. In nucleotides, the CDR3 is TGCGCCAGCAGCCGAAAAGCGGGAGGGGAGCAGTACTTC.

There are many counts of this clonotype. This sequence joins TRBV10-3 and TRBJ2-7; 11 nucleotides agree with TRBD2. CDR3 length: 15 residues. Trimming removed 5 bases from V and 2 bases from J; junction bases left unmatched: 5. Germline CDR1 ENHRY, CDR2 SYGVKD. The CDR3 DNA follows: TGTGCCATCAGTACTAGCGGGAGTGGGGCCTACGAGCAGTACTTC. It yields the protein CAISTSGSGAYEQYF.

In its sample, this clonotype was seen a few times. The rearrangement links TRBV10-2 to TRBJ2-3; 10 bases agree with TRBD2. From germline, CDR1 is WSHSY and CDR2 SAAADI. Trimming at V came to 3 bases and at J to 7 bases, leaving 10 bases not matched to a gene. This CDR3 region has 16 residues. This CDR3 is CASSDLGLAGAYTQYF. CDR3 bases: TGCGCCAGCAGTGATTTGGGTCTAGCGGGGGCCTATACGCAGTATTTT.

The chain couples TRBV24-1 to TRBJ2-1; D perhaps matches TRBD2 (6 bases). CDR3 length: 13 amino acids. Germline CDR1 is KGHDR and CDR2 is SFDVKD. Deletions cut 0 bases from V and 7 bases from J, with 6 bases between. CDR3 in DNA: TGTGCCACCAGTGATTTGCGGGAGAATGAGCAGTTCTTC. Translation gives CATSDLRENEQFF.

This clonotype has ten or more counts. The V call is TRBV15, the J call TRBJ1-4, with no clear D. Looked up from germline, CDR1 is LNHNV and CDR2 is YYDKDF (reference sequence). This CDR3 spans 12 amino acids. V was shortened by 5 bases and J by 8 bases, with 9 bases between the two germline ends. The CDR3 bases are TGTGCCACCAGCGCGCGTGACGAAAAACTGTTTTTT. Translated, it gives CATSARDEKLFF. Full variable domain (rest looked up from reference TRBV15 and TRBJ1-4): DAMVIQNPRYQVTQFGKPVTLSCSQTLNHNVMYWYQQKSSQAPKLLFHYYDKDFNNEADTPDNFQSRRPNTSFCFLDIRSPGLGDTAMYLCATSARDEKLFFGSGTQLSVL.

The chain couples TRBV30 to TRBJ1-4; D gene unclear. The V gene's germline CDR1 is GTSNPN and CDR2 SVGIG (reference sequence). The germline V and J ends were trimmed by 4 bases and 10 bases, with 16 bases remaining between them. This CDR3 comprises 13 residues. Here the CDR3 reads CAWTGEPSGKLFF. The CDR3 DNA reads TGTGCCTGGACCGGGGAGCCCTCGGGAAAACTGTTTTTT.

On this clonotype itself: This may be a read error: a much more frequent sequence differs by one nucleotide. V is TRBV3-1 and J is TRBJ2-7, with a tentative D call TRBD2 (5 bases). This CDR3 spans 14 amino acids. Per germline, CDR1 LGHDT and CDR2 YNNKEL (reference sequence). The V and J ends lost 2 bases and 6 bases respectively, with 14 bases between them. The CDR3 DNA reads as TGTGCCAGCAGCCAATTTCAGAGGGCTGGCGAGCAGTACTTC. Its protein product is CASSQFQRAGEQYF.

This clonotype was seen at least ten times. The chain recombines TRBV28 with TRBJ2-5; 10 nucleotides align to TRBD1. CDR3 length: 16 amino acids. Unmatched junction bases numbered 10, after V lost 5 bases and J lost 4 bases. Germline loops: CDR1 MDHEN, CDR2 SYDVKM. The CDR3 sequence is CASSTRDRGLGETQYF. The CDR3 DNA follows: TGTGCCAGCAGTACACGGGACAGGGGACTCGGAGAGACCCAGTACTTC.

The chain uses TRBV11-3 and TRBJ2-2, with D possibly TRBD1 on 6 matching bases. CDR1 and CDR2 (germline): SGHNT, YENEEA. Trimming pared 4 bases from V and 2 bases from J, leaving 11 bases between. This CDR3 contains 15 residues. The CDR3 loop is CASSSRQANTGELFF. DNA for the CDR3: TGTGCCAGCAGCTCCAGACAGGCCAACACCGGGGAGCTGTTTTTT.

This clonotype was counted at least ten times. This chain uses TRBV5-6 with TRBJ2-7; 11 nucleotides align to TRBD2. The CDR3 spans 15 residues. The germline V gene encodes CDR1 SGHDT and CDR2 YYEEEE. V was clipped by 0 bases and J by 3 bases; unmatched bases: 2. CDR3 protein: CASSLGLAGFYEQYF. CDR3 bases: TGTGCCAGCAGCTTGGGACTAGCGGGATTCTACGAGCAGTACTTC.

The genes are TRBV21-1 and TRBJ1-6. TRBV21-1 is flagged as a pseudogene. There are 12 residues in the CDR3. The chain's CDR3 is CASSKTTAETSF. The CDR3 DNA is TGTGCCAGCAGCAAAACAACGGCAGAAACCAGCTTT.